The clone carrying this TCR beta chain has a count of ten or more. The record originates from a study of T-cell reconstitution after alpha-beta-depleted transplantation in children. Unique molecular identifiers were used to barcode this TCRbeta library. TCRdb used MiXCR to reprocess the PCR reads, holding one entry per CDR3 protein. The table lists some 26,000 distinct CDR3 sequences, 15% to 20% of them singletons. Germline V CDR1 and CDR2: SGHAT, FQNNGV. V was clipped by 3 bases and J by 0 bases, with 9 bases between them. The CDR3 is 14 amino acids. Sequencing used PBMCs, mostly from graft donor cells, obtained 60 days after TCRalphabeta/CD19-depleted stem cell transplant. The clonotype originates from a male patient between 2 and 10 years old who had a stem cell transplant for acute lymphoblastic leukemia, so the T cells may come from the graft donor. The gene calls are TRBV11-2 and TRBJ2-7, with D unclear. The CDR3 nucleotides are TGTGCCAGCAGCTTTCAACAGACCTCCTACGAGCAGTACTTC. Its protein is CASSFQQTSYEQYF. Full variable domain (outside the CDR3, taken from reference TRBV11-2 and TRBJ2-7): EAGVAQSPRYKIIEKRQSVAFWCNPISGHATLYWYQQILGQGPKLLIQFQNNGVVDDSQLPKDRFSAERLKGVDSTLKIQPAKLEDSAVYLCASSFQQTSYEQYFGPGTRLTVT.